These 5 T cell receptor beta chains were all obtained from the same sample, sequenced in a study of CD4 T cells in relation to SARS-CoV-2 and coronaviruses. Profiling relied on immunoSEQ multiplex PCR, and the TCRdb table lists in-frame clones only, not all of them. Counted here are about 65,000 clones, more than 75% occurring once; the ten biggest clones make up around 1.7%. Before the COVID-19 pandemic, during about 2010-2018, CD4+ T cells were taken from unexposed donors. Material for sequencing was memory CD4+ T cells from PBMCs. The receptors here all came from a human donor in good health.

The rearrangement links TRBV19 to TRBJ2-3; 9 bases agree with TRBD1. Germline V gene sequence: CDR1 LNHDA, CDR2 SQIVND (reference sequence). The ends lost 9 bases at V and 4 bases at J; junction bases unmatched: 8. The CDR3 is made up of 14 amino acids. DNA of the CDR3: TGTGCCAGCGCAGGGACAGGGAAAGCAGATACGCAGTATTTT. Its protein is CASAGTGKADTQYF. Combining the CDR3 with reference TRBV19 and TRBJ2-3 gives the whole variable domain DGGITQSPKYLFRKEGQNVTLSCEQNLNHDAMYWYRQDPGQGLRLIYYSQIVNDFQKGDIAEGYSVSREKKESFPLTVTSAQKNPTAFYLCASAGTGKADTQYFGPGTRLTVL.

This chain connects TRBV18 to TRBJ2-3; weak D call: TRBD1 (6 bases). Germline V lookup: CDR1 KGHSH, CDR2 LQKENI. The ends were cut back, 2 bases at V and 4 bases at J, with 10 bases in the middle. The CDR3 has 14 residues. CDR3 residues: CASSPRTAADTQYF. The CDR3 coding sequence is TGTGCCAGCTCACCAAGGACAGCGGCAGATACGCAGTATTTT.

The chain couples TRBV19 to TRBJ1-5; no firm D call. Germline CDR1 LNHDA, CDR2 SQIVND (reference sequence). Trimming stripped 3 bases from V and 1 base from J, with 4 bases between. The CDR3 is 13 residues long. DNA of the CDR3: TGTGCCAGTAGTATCTGGAGCAATCAGCCCCAGCATTTT. Translated: CASSIWSNQPQHF.

The gene calls are TRBV7-2 and TRBJ2-6, with a weak D call TRBD2 (5 bases). This CDR3 region has 16 residues. Trimming removed 1 base from V and 1 base from J, with 8 bases in between. The germline CDR1 and CDR2 sequences are SGHTA and FQGNSA. CDR3 loop: CASSLGGRSGANVLTF. The CDR3 DNA reads as TGTGCCAGCAGCTTAGGTGGGAGATCTGGGGCCAACGTCCTGACTTTC.

The V call is TRBV5-1, the J call TRBJ2-7; D is unresolved. CDR1 is SGHRS and CDR2 is YFSETQ in the germline V gene. CDR3 length: 15 amino acids. V lost 4 bases, J lost 0 bases, and 14 bases lay in between. The CDR3 here is CASSPGPVGSYEQYF. DNA of the CDR3: TGCGCCAGCAGCCCGGGCCCGGTGGGCTCCTACGAGCAGTACTTC.